One sample yielded the 20 T cell receptor beta chains listed below, sequenced in a study of blood T cell repertoires in COVID-19. Assay: immunoSEQ multiplex PCR; the TCRdb copy retains only in-frame clones and omits some. The table records around 250,000 clones, 86% of them present only once. Sequenced: PBMCs or T cells enriched from blood (not recorded which). All receptors come from a woman in her forties or fifties who had recovered from COVID-19.

Only a few counts were recorded for this clone. This sequence joins TRBV5-1 and TRBJ1-4; the match to TRBD1 covers 11 bases. Trimming at V came to 0 bases and at J to 8 bases, leaving 3 bases not matched to a gene. Germline V gene data show CDR1 as SGHRS and CDR2 as YFSETQ. This CDR3 comprises 15 residues. The CDR3 sequence is CASSLGTGGREKLFF. CDR3 DNA: TGCGCCAGCAGCTTGGGGACAGGGGGCCGGGAAAAACTGTTTTTT.

The CDR3 DNA is TGTGCCAGTAGTATACTTACCGGCCGGGGTGAGACCCAGTACTTC. Protein product: CASSILTGRGETQYF. The chain employs TRBV19 and TRBJ2-5, with a possible D match to TRBD2 (5 bases). The CDR3 extends over 15 amino acids. Germline CDR1 LNHDA, CDR2 SQIVND (reference sequence). Deletions cut 2 bases from V and 5 bases from J, with 15 bases between.

The gene calls are TRBV5-1 and TRBJ1-6; TRBD1 is a possible D gene (5 bases). The CDR3 length is 15 residues. V was pared by 0 bases and J by 7 bases, with 11 bases between. Looked up from germline, CDR1 is SGHRS and CDR2 is YFSETQ. CDR3 nucleotide sequence: TGCGCCAGCAGCTTGGCAGGGCTCGGCAATTCACCCCTCCACTTT. Protein sequence: CASSLAGLGNSPLHF.

The rearrangement uses TRBV27 and TRBJ1-1, with TRBD1 as a possible D gene (5 bases). Trimming removed 8 bases at V and 3 bases at J, with 16 bases between. The CDR3 length is 14 residues. From germline, CDR1 is MNHEY and CDR2 SMNVEV (reference sequence). The CDR3 loop reads CASRHGGEDTEAFF. DNA for the CDR3: TGTGCCAGCCGTCACGGGGGGGAAGACACTGAAGCTTTCTTT.

The rearrangement links TRBV24-1 to TRBJ2-1, with TRBD2 matching over 8 bases. The CDR3 is made up of 16 amino acids. Germline CDR1 is KGHDR and CDR2 is SFDVKD. Trimming took 4 bases from V and 7 from J; bases not matched to a gene: 11. The CDR3: CATSDPRVSGTNEQFF. The CDR3 DNA sequence: TGTGCCACCAGTGACCCTCGGGTTAGCGGGACGAATGAGCAGTTCTTC.

The chain links TRBV4-3 to TRBJ2-2; 12 bases agree with TRBD2. Trimming cost V 0 bases and J 3 bases; bases outside gene matches: 2. The CDR3 length is 17 residues. Germline assignment: CDR1 LGHNA and CDR2 YSLEER. The CDR3 nucleotides are TGCGCCAGCAGCCAAGAGGGGACTAGCGGGCACACCGGGGAGCTGTTTTTT. Translated, it gives CASSQEGTSGHTGELFF.

This clone was seen only a few times. The rearrangement uses TRBV5-1 and TRBJ1-1; D is unclear. The V end was cut by 0 bases, the J end by 5 bases, with 14 bases between. Germline V gives CDR1 SGHRS, CDR2 YFSETQ. This CDR3 comprises 15 residues. As DNA, the CDR3 is TGCGCCAGCAGCTTGGCCGGCAACGGAGTAACTGAAGCTTTCTTT. It translates to CASSLAGNGVTEAFF.

The chain joins TRBV2 to TRBJ2-7; D gene unclear. The germline V gene encodes CDR1 SNHLY and CDR2 FYNNEI. V lost 7 bases, J lost 0 bases, and 13 bases lay in between. The CDR3 runs 14 residues. The CDR3 sequence: CASIGETSSYEQYF. Here the CDR3 DNA reads TGTGCCAGCATAGGTGAGACAAGCTCCTACGAGCAGTACTTC.

This clone was detected only a few times. The chain has TRBV6-2 or TRBV6-3 and TRBJ2-3, with D perhaps matching TRBD1 (7 bases). Trimming removed 0 bases from V and 2 bases from J, with 24 bases in between. CDR3 length equals 20 residues. Germline loops: CDR1 MNHEY, CDR2 SVGEGT. The CDR3 nucleotides read TGTGCCAGCAGTTACTCCCTCCGTTTTTCTGCAGGGGGGACCACAGATACGCAGTATTTT. Translated, it gives CASSYSLRFSAGGTTDTQYF.

The chain combines TRBV7-9 with TRBJ1-2; 8 positions match TRBD1. Germline V lookup: CDR1 SEHNR, CDR2 FQNEAQ (reference sequence). The CDR3 sequence is 13 residues long. V shed 3 bases, J shed 8 bases, and the junction held 5 bases outside the gene matches. CDR3 sequence: CASSLDRVSGYTF. The CDR3 region has the DNA TGTGCCAGCAGCTTGGACAGGGTTAGCGGCTACACCTTC. The full variable domain, completed using reference TRBV7-9 and TRBJ1-2, is DTGVSQNPRHKITKRGQNVTFRCDPISEHNRLYWYRQTLGQGPEFLTYFQNEAQLEKSRLLSDRFSAERPKGSFSTLEIQRTEQGDSAMYLCASSLDRVSGYTFGSGTRLTVV.

The gene calls are TRBV30 and TRBJ1-4, with a possible D match to TRBD1 (5 bases). In germline, CDR1 is GTSNPN, CDR2 SVGIG (reference sequence). The CDR3 sequence is 13 residues long. V was cut by 1 base and J by 13 bases, with 16 bases left in between. CDR3 in amino acids: CAWSGRVPQGLFF. The CDR3 DNA is TGTGCCTGGAGTGGACGAGTACCGCAGGGACTGTTTTTT.

Only a few counts were recorded for this clone. The chain joins TRBV7-9 to TRBJ1-2; D possibly corresponds to TRBD1 (5 bases). The CDR3 is made up of 15 amino acids. The V gene lost 0 bases and the J gene lost 8 bases, with 16 bases spanning the gap. Germline V CDR1 and CDR2: SEHNR, FQNEAQ (reference sequence). The DNA for the CDR3 is TGTGCCAGCAGCTTAGCGCCTTCAGGGCTAGGGGGCTACACCTTC. Amino acids: CASSLAPSGLGGYTF.

V gene TRBV6-5 combines with J gene TRBJ1-2; 7 nucleotides align to TRBD1. CDR1 and CDR2 (germline): MNHEY, SVGAGI. CDR3 length: 14 residues. V was pared by 7 bases and J by 5 bases, with 10 bases of the junction left unmatched. CDR3 loop: CASTPDRTMYGYTF. In nucleotides, the CDR3 is TGTGCCAGCACCCCGGACAGGACGATGTATGGCTACACCTTC.

There are a few counts of this clone. The rearrangement links TRBV5-1 to TRBJ1-3; no clear D gene. This CDR3 contains 14 residues. V lost 5 bases, J lost 1 base, and 10 bases lay in between. Germline V gene lookup returns CDR1 SGHRS and CDR2 YFSETQ. The CDR3 is CASSSAGSGNTIYF. The CDR3 DNA reads TGCGCCAGCAGTTCGGCGGGGTCTGGAAACACCATATATTTT.

V gene TRBV3-1 (or the pseudogene TRBV3-2) combines with J gene TRBJ1-2, with D unclear. V gave up 6 bases and J gave up 3 bases, with 17 bases separating them. Germline CDR1 LGHDT, CDR2 YNNKEL (reference sequence). The CDR3 spans 15 residues. For the CDR3, the DNA is TGTGCCAGCAGGTCTATCGGGCAGAGGGACTATGGCTACACCTTC. Its translation: CASRSIGQRDYGYTF.

V is TRBV20-1 and J is TRBJ1-2; D not certain. This CDR3 region has 11 residues. Between the trimmed V and J ends, which lost 6 bases and 6 bases, there was a span of 11 bases. Germline CDR1 DFQATT, CDR2 SNEGSKA (reference sequence). The CDR3 region has the DNA TGCAGTGCCCTTAGACTGGATGGCTACACCTTC. Protein product: CSALRLDGYTF.

Concerning this clone: Other DNA sequences in this sample translate to the same CDR3. The chain joins TRBV18 to TRBJ2-5; 8 nucleotides line up with TRBD1. The CDR3 contains 13 residues. Germline CDR1 KGHSH, CDR2 LQKENI. After removal of 3 bases from V and 3 bases from J, the junction contained 0 bases not matched to a gene. The CDR3: CASSPGQEETQYF. As DNA, the CDR3 is TGTGCCAGCTCACCGGGACAGGAAGAGACCCAGTACTTC. Full variable domain (rest looked up from reference TRBV18 and TRBJ2-5): NAGVMQNPRHLVRRRGQEARLRCSPMKGHSHVYWYRQLPEEGLKFMVYLQKENIIDESGMPKERFSAEFPKEGPSILRIQQVVRGDSAAYFCASSPGQEETQYFGPGTRLLVL.

The CDR3 region has the DNA TGTGCCAGCTCCCTCGGACTAGCGGTCAACACCGGGGAGCTGTTTTTT. Amino acids: CASSLGLAVNTGELFF. This chain links TRBV18 with TRBJ2-2, with 10 bases matching TRBD2. The germline V gene has CDR1 KGHSH and CDR2 LQKENI. V trimming: 6 bases; J trimming: 2 bases; junction bases outside the gene matches: 6. The CDR3 runs to 16 residues.

The rearrangement uses TRBV7-2 and TRBJ2-7; 10 nucleotides line up with TRBD1. Germline assignment: CDR1 SGHTA and CDR2 FQGNSA. Trimming took 6 bases from V and 5 from J; bases not matched to a gene: 10. This CDR3 is built from 15 residues. The CDR3 reads CASRSGGTGAHEQYF. The CDR3 region has the DNA TGTGCCAGCAGATCTGGGGGGACAGGGGCCCACGAGCAGTACTTC.

The CDR3 sequence is CATSKSLGVDTEAFF. Written as DNA, the CDR3 is TGTGCCACCAGCAAAAGTTTAGGGGTAGACACTGAAGCTTTCTTT. The gene calls are TRBV15 and TRBJ1-1; D perhaps matches TRBD1 (5 bases). Trimming took 4 bases from V and 3 from J, leaving 15 bases between them. The CDR3 contains 15 residues. The germline CDR1 and CDR2 sequences are LNHNV and YYDKDF (reference sequence).